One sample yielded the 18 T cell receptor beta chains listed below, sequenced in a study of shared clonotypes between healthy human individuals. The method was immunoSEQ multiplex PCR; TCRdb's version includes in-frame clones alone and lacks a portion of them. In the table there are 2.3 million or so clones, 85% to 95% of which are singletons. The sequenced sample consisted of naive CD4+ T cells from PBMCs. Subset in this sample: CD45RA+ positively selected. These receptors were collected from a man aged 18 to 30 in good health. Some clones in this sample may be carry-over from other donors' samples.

CDR3 DNA sequence: TGCAGCGTTGGGCAGGGGGCCTACGAGCAGTACTTC. This codes for CSVGQGAYEQYF. The chain carries TRBV29-1 and TRBJ2-5; 7 positions match TRBD1. The end of the DNA is better explained by TRBJ2-7, so the J call may be wrong. The CDR3 sequence is 12 residues long. Per germline, CDR1 SQVTM and CDR2 ANQGSEA.

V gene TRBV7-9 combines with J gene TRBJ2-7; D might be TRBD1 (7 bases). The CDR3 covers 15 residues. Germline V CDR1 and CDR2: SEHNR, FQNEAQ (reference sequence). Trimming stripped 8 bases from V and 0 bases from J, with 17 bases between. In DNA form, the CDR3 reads TGTGCCAGCTCCAGGGGGGACAGTATCTCCTACGAGCAGTACTTC. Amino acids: CASSRGDSISYEQYF.

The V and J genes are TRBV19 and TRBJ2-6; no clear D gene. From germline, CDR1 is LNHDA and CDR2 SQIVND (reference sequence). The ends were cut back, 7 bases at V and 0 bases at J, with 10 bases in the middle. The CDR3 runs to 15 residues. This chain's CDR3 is CASNSWSSGANVLTF. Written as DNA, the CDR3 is TGTGCCAGTAATAGCTGGAGCTCTGGGGCCAACGTCCTGACTTTC.

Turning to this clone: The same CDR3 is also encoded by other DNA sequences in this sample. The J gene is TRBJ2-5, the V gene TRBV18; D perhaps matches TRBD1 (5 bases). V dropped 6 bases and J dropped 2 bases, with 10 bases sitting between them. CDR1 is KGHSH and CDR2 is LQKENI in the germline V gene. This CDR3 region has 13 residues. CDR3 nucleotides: TGTGCCAGCTCGCCAGACAGACAAGAGACCCAGTACTTC. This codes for CASSPDRQETQYF.

The CDR3 loop is CASSPGPGQGKETQYF. In DNA, the CDR3 is TGTGCCAGCAGCCCCGGGCCAGGGCAGGGGAAAGAGACCCAGTACTTC. The rearrangement uses TRBV4-2 and TRBJ2-5, with D perhaps TRBD1 (6 bases). The V gene lost 4 bases and the J gene lost 3 bases, with 18 bases spanning the gap. Germline V gene data show CDR1 as LGHNA and CDR2 as YNFKEQ. The CDR3 contains 16 residues.

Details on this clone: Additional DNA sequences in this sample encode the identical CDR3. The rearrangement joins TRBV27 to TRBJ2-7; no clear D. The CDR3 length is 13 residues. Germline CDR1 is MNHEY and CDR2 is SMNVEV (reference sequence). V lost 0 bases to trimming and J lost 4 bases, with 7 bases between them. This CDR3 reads CASSLSAGYEQYF. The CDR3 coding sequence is TGTGCCAGCAGTTTATCGGCCGGGTACGAGCAGTACTTC.

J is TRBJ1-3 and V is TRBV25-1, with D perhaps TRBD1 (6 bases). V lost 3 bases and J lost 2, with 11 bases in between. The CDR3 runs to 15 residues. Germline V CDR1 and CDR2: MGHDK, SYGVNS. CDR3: CASSDGGATGNTIYF. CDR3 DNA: TGTGCCAGCAGTGATGGGGGGGCAACTGGAAACACCATATATTTT.

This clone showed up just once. This CDR3 reads CASSLDAQNTIYF. As DNA, the CDR3 is TGTGCCAGCAGCTTAGACGCCCAGAACACCATATATTTT. This rearrangement joins TRBV7-9 to TRBJ1-3; no clear D. The CDR3 covers 13 residues. Germline loops: CDR1 SEHNR, CDR2 FQNEAQ (reference sequence). The V end was cut by 1 base, the J end by 7 bases, with 8 bases between.

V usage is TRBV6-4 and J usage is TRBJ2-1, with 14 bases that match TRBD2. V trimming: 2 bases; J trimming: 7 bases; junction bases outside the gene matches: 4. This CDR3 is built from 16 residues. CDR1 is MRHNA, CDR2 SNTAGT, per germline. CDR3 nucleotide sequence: TGTGCCAGCAGTGACCCGGGACTAGCGGGAGTTAATGAGCAGTTCTTC. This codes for CASSDPGLAGVNEQFF.

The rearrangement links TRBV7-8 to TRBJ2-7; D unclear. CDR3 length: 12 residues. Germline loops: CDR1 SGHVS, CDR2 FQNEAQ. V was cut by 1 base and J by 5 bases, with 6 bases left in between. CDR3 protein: CASSLEQDEQYF. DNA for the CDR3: TGTGCCAGCAGCTTAGAGCAGGACGAGCAGTACTTC.

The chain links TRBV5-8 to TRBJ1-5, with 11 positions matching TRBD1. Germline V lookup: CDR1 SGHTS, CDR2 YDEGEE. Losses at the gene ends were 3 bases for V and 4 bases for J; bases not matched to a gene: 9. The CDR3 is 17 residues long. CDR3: CASSWGRDRGGNQPQHF. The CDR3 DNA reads TGTGCCAGCAGCTGGGGCCGGGACAGGGGGGGGAATCAGCCCCAGCATTTT.

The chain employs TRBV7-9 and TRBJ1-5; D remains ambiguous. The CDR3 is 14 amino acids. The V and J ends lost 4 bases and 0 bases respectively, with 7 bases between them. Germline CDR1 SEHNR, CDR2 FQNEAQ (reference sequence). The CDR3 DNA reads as TGTGCCAGCAGCTCCCCCTATAGCAATCAGCCCCAGCATTTT. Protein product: CASSSPYSNQPQHF.

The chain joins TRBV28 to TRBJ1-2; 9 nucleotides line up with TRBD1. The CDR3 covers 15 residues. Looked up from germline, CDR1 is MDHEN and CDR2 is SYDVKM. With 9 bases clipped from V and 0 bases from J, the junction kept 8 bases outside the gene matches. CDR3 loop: CASFSGTGTNYGYTF. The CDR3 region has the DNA TGTGCCAGTTTTTCCGGGACAGGGACTAACTATGGCTACACCTTC.

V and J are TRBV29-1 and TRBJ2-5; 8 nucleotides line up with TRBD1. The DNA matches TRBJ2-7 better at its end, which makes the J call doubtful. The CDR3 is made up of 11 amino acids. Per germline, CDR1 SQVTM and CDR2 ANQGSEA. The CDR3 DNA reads TGCAGCGCCAGGACAGGGAACGAGCAGTACTTC. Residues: CSARTGNEQYF.

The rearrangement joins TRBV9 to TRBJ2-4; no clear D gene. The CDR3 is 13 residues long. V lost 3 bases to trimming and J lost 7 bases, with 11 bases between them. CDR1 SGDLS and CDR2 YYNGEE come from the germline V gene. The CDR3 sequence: CASSAVGANIQYF. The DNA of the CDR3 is TGTGCCAGCAGCGCAGTAGGAGCGAACATTCAGTACTTC.

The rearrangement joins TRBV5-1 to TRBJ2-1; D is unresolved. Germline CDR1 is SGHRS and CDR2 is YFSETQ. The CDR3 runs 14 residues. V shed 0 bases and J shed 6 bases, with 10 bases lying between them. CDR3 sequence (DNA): TGCGCCAGCAGCTTGGGGGGTTTTGGCAATGAGCAGTTCTTC. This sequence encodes CASSLGGFGNEQFF. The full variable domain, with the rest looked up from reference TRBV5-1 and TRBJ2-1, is KAGVTQTPRYLIKTRGQQVTLSCSPISGHRSVSWYQQTPGQGLQFLFEYFSETQRNKGNFPGRFSGRQFSNSRSEMNVSTLELGDSALYLCASSLGGFGNEQFFGPGTRLTVL.

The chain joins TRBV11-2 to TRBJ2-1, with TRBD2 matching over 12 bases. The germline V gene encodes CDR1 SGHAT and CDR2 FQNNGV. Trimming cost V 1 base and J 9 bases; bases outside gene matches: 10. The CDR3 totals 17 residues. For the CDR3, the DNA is TGTGCCAGCAGCTTAGCTAGAACTAGCGGGAGGTTTTTTGAGCAGTTCTTC. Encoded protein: CASSLARTSGRFFEQFF.

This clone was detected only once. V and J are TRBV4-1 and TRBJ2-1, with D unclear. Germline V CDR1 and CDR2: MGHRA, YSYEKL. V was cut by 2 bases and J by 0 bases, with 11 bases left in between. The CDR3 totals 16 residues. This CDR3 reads CASSQFYTSSYNEQFF. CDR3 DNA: TGCGCCAGCAGCCAATTTTACACCAGCTCCTACAATGAGCAGTTCTTC.